This T cell receptor (beta chain) was sequenced in a study of T cells expressing NK-cell markers. Overall study: Investigators obtained TCR beta repertoires from sorted CD3+CD56+NKG2C+, CD3+CD56+NKG2C- and CD3+CD56-NKG2C+ T cells. The authors sequenced eight donors, of whom seven were HCMV-seropositive and one was seronegative.

Findings and limits, study-wide: In over 5 donors, dominant CD3+CD56+NKG2C+ clonotypes ranked among the top 10 CD8+ clonotypes.

Turning to this clonotype: Its antigen is still unknown.

CDR1 LGHNA and CDR2 YNFKEQ come from the germline V gene. The CDR3 is made up of 13 amino acids. It was by 5'RACE template switching with UMIs that TCR beta cDNA was made. TCRdb reanalyzed the 5' RACE reads and collapses them to one entry per CDR3 protein, without DNA. This listing includes some 390,000 distinct CDR3 sequences. The genes are TRBV4-2 and TRBJ1-1. The specimen sequenced was blood T cells: a sorted CD56 or NKG2C T cell subset, CD4+ or CD8+ T cells, or bulk PBMC T cells (not recorded which). The source is a woman in her forties or fifties in good health. The CDR3 loop is CASSTDGNTEAFF.